The rows below give T cell receptor beta chains drawn from one sample of a study of vaccination effects on CD4 cells after COVID-19. Libraries were prepared by immunoSEQ multiplex PCR; TCRdb keeps only in-frame clonotypes and omits some of them. The data show roughly 33,000 clones, roughly 80% seen once. What these receptors recognize is not known. Sequences were derived from CD4+ T cells from PBMCs cultured without peptide, sampled after COVID-19 vaccination. These receptors were taken from a human donor who had a prior SARS-CoV-2 infection. Each CDR3 is given with its conserved first and last residue. A D gene is named only where the DNA matches it firmly. Expanded clones get a size class; other rows say once, few or many, or leave the size out.

D gene	V gene	clone size	J gene	CDR3 protein	CDR3 DNA
-	TRBV9	-	TRBJ1-6	CASSVVPGQNSPLHF	TGTGCCAGCAGCGTAGTCCCAGGTCAGAATTCACCCCTCCACTTT
-	TRBV19	-	TRBJ2-7	CASSIGGSGYEQYF	TGTGCCAGTAGTATAGGAGGTTCGGGGTACGAGCAGTACTTC
-	TRBV30	-	TRBJ1-3	CAWRRGSISGNTIYF	TGTGCCTGGAGGAGGGGGTCCATCTCTGGAAACACCATATATTTT
TRBD2	TRBV11-2	-	TRBJ2-7	CASSLRTGGPYEQYF	TGTGCCAGCAGCTTAAGAACGGGAGGGCCCTACGAGCAGTACTTC
-	TRBV7-3	-	TRBJ2-5	CASSRDRETQYF	TGTGCCAGCAGCCGCGACCGGGAGACCCAGTACTTC
-	TRBV7-2	few	TRBJ2-2	CASSLFRQGNTGELFF	TGTGCCAGCAGCTTATTCCGCCAGGGTAACACCGGGGAGCTGTTTTTT
-	TRBV29-1	-	TRBJ2-3	CSVVRGANTQYF	TGCAGCGTTGTACGGGGGGCAAATACGCAGTATTTT
TRBD2	TRBV7-2	-	TRBJ2-5	CASREEAGGPQETQYF	TGTGCCAGCAGGGAAGAAGCGGGGGGACCTCAAGAGACCCAGTACTTC
-	TRBV18	-	TRBJ2-3	CASSPLDSTDTQYF	TGTGCCAGCTCACCGTTGGACTCCACAGATACGCAGTATTTT
TRBD1	TRBV11-2	once	TRBJ1-1	CASSPDRGQNTEAFF	TGTGCCAGCAGCCCAGACAGGGGGCAGAACACTGAAGCTTTCTTT
-	TRBV30	-	TRBJ1-5	CAWGKQGNQPQHF	TGTGCCTGGGGAAAACAGGGCAATCAGCCCCAGCATTTT
TRBD2	TRBV9	-	TRBJ2-7	CASSVGPGRSYEQYF	TGTGCCAGCAGCGTAGGTCCCGGGAGGTCCTACGAGCAGTACTTC
-	TRBV7-8	-	TRBJ2-2	CASRQEVGGATGELFF	TGTGCCAGCAGACAGGAGGTCGGGGGAGCCACCGGGGAGCTGTTTTTT
-	TRBV4-1	few	TRBJ2-1	CASSQQGIYNEQFF	TGCGCCAGCAGCCAACAGGGGATTTACAATGAGCAGTTCTTC
TRBD1	TRBV11-3	-	TRBJ2-7	CASSLRDRGEQYF	TGTGCCAGCAGCTTACGAGACAGGGGCGAGCAGTACTTC
-	TRBV11-2	-	TRBJ2-7	CASSLNWGSRHSYEQYF	TGTGCCAGCAGCTTAAATTGGGGGTCACGACATTCCTACGAGCAGTACTTC
-	TRBV3-1/TRBV3-2	-	TRBJ1-2	CASSQGTSTNYGYTF	TGTGCCAGCAGCCAAGGGACATCGACTAACTATGGCTACACCTTC
-	TRBV14	-	TRBJ2-3	CASSQVYGGRLTDTQYF	TGTGCCAGCAGCCAAGTATACGGGGGGCGCCTCACAGATACGCAGTATTTT
-	TRBV7-3	-	TRBJ2-3	CASSLIPGVADTQYF	TGTGCCAGCAGCTTAATACCGGGGGTTGCAGATACGCAGTATTTT
-	TRBV5-4	few	TRBJ2-7	CASSARNLYEQYF	TGTGCCAGCAGCGCGCGGAATCTCTACGAGCAGTACTTC
-	TRBV7-2	-	TRBJ1-6	CASSSQGRFHSYNSPLHF	TGTGCCAGCAGCTCACAGGGAAGGTTCCACTCCTATAATTCACCCCTCCACTTT
-	TRBV2	-	TRBJ2-3	CASIGGSRTDTQYF	TGTGCCAGCATCGGGGGAAGCCGCACAGATACGCAGTATTTT
-	TRBV18	-	TRBJ2-7	CASSRSGSYEQYF	TGTGCCAGCTCACGTAGCGGCTCCTACGAGCAGTACTTC
-	TRBV29-1	-	TRBJ2-5	CSVGHSQETLYF	TGCAGCGTTGGACACTCCCAAGAGACCCTGTACTTC
-	TRBV7-9	-	TRBJ2-7	CASSLYDEQYF	TGTGCCAGCAGCTTATACGACGAGCAGTACTTC
-	TRBV30	-	TRBJ1-3	CAWSVSPGNTIYF	TGTGCCTGGAGTGTGTCGCCTGGAAACACCATATATTTT
-	TRBV11-3	-	TRBJ1-1	CASSLEPSRGGITEAFF	TGTGCCAGCAGCTTAGAACCCTCTCGGGGAGGTATCACTGAAGCTTTCTTT
-	TRBV6-1	-	TRBJ2-2	CASSGGPNANTGELFF	TGTGCCAGCAGTGGAGGTCCAAATGCTAACACCGGGGAGCTGTTTTTT
TRBD1	TRBV10-3	few	TRBJ1-1	CAIGQGIDTEAFF	TGTGCCATCGGACAGGGGATCGACACTGAAGCTTTCTTT
-	TRBV11-2	few	TRBJ1-5	CASSRGTQGQPQHF	TGTGCCAGCAGCCGGGGGACCCAGGGTCAGCCCCAGCATTTT
-	TRBV30	once	TRBJ1-2	CAWSSSGGYTF	TGTGCCTGGAGTTCGTCGGGCGGCTACACCTTC
-	TRBV6-5	-	TRBJ2-3	CASQRQNTDTQYF	TGTGCCAGCCAGAGACAGAACACAGATACGCAGTATTTT
TRBD2	TRBV7-2	-	TRBJ2-7	CASSSTGTSGNYEQYF	TGTGCCAGCAGCAGCACCGGGACTAGCGGGAACTACGAGCAGTACTTC